The sequence of this T cell receptor (beta chain) was determined in a study of blood T cell repertoires in COVID-19. The CDR3 is 12 amino acids. Germline CDR1 SQVTM, CDR2 ANQGSEA. V shed 5 bases and J shed 5 bases, with 12 bases lying between them. Here immunoSEQ multiplex PCR was the method, and the copy in TCRdb shows in-frame clones only, minus some. The repertoire consists of nearly 350,000 clones, with around nine tenths occurring once and the leading ten covering 6% to 8%. This clone was found many times. V gene TRBV29-1 combines with J gene TRBJ1-1; perhaps TRBD1 as D (6 bases). This clonotype originated in a woman in her 70s with COVID-19, enrolled during active disease. The sample was peripheral blood. The CDR3 here is CSVLIGGTEAFF. The CDR3 nucleotides are TGCAGCGTTCTTATAGGGGGTACTGAAGCTTTCTTT.